What follows are 23 T cell receptor beta chains derived from one specimen sequenced in a study of identical twins. TCRdb independently ran MiXCR on the 5' RACE reads; one entry per CDR3 protein. Among more than 1.5 million distinct CDR3 sequences listed, around a third were seen once. The specimen was cord blood. These receptors all come from a newborn girl in good health.

The chain employs TRBV7-2 and TRBJ2-7; D not resolved. CDR1 is SGHTA, CDR2 FQGNSA, per germline. V dropped 3 bases and J dropped 2 bases, with 11 bases sitting between them. The CDR3 is made up of 14 amino acids. DNA of the CDR3: TGTGCCAGCAGCTTGCATGATCCGCCCTACGAGCAGTACTTC. Translating it yields CASSLHDPPYEQYF.

This clonotype was counted a few times. The rearrangement uses TRBV20-1 and TRBJ1-2; TRBD1 agrees at 7 bases. Germline V gene lookup returns CDR1 DFQATT and CDR2 SNEGSKA (reference sequence). The CDR3 runs to 13 residues. Losses at the gene ends were 6 bases for V and 3 bases for J; bases not matched to a gene: 7. The CDR3 is CSAEGAHDYGYTF. The CDR3 coding sequence is TGCAGTGCCGAGGGGGCGCATGACTATGGCTACACCTTC.

As regards this clonotype: Compared with germline, one end of the junction differs, possibly owing to a read error. The V call is TRBV24-1, the J call TRBJ2-3, with 12 positions matching TRBD1. CDR3 size: 16 residues. CDR1 is KGHDR, CDR2 SFDVKD, per germline. CDR3 protein: CATSALGTGGRDTQSF. The DNA of the CDR3 is TGTGCCACCAGTGCCCTCGGGACAGGGGGCAGGGATACGCAGTCTTTT.

The rearrangement uses TRBV10-3 and TRBJ2-7; D not resolved. Germline-derived CDR1 and CDR2 are ENHRY and SYGVKD. The CDR3 contains 13 residues. V was clipped by 6 bases and J by 7 bases, with 16 bases between them. The CDR3 protein is CAISSGSLREQYF. DNA for the CDR3: TGTGCCATCAGCTCCGGGTCTCTTAGGGAGCAGTACTTC.

The chain employs TRBV4-1 and TRBJ2-1; 8 positions match TRBD2. This CDR3 is built from 14 residues. In germline, CDR1 is MGHRA, CDR2 YSYEKL. J was trimmed by 7 bases and V by 0 bases; bases with no gene match: 2. CDR3 DNA: TGCGCCAGCAGCCAAGACCCTAGCGGGAATGAGCAGTTCTTC. Protein: CASSQDPSGNEQFF.

Comment on this clonotype: Mismatch with germline at one junction end may stem from a read error. The V and J genes are TRBV5-1 and TRBJ2-7, with no clear D. Germline V gene lookup returns CDR1 SGHRS and CDR2 YFSETQ. CDR3 length equals 20 residues. As DNA, the CDR3 is TGCGCCAGCGGCTTGGCCCACAGAGCCAGATTAAACTTCTCCTACAATGAGCAGTACTTC. Amino acids: CASGLAHRARLNFSYNEQYF.

This clonotype appeared once. CDR3 amino acids: CASSQEGGRAGYNEQFF. The CDR3 coding sequence is TGCGCCAGCAGCCAAGAAGGGGGAAGGGCGGGCTACAATGAGCAGTTCTTC. The genes are TRBV4-1 and TRBJ2-1; maybe TRBD1 (6 bases). The CDR3 consists of 17 residues. Trimming took off 0 bases at V and 3 bases at J, with 15 bases between the two ends. Per the germline V gene, CDR1 is MGHRA and CDR2 is YSYEKL.

Only a few counts were recorded for this clonotype. The chain carries TRBV12-5 and TRBJ2-1; D is possibly TRBD2 (6 bases). Germline V gene sequence: CDR1 LGHNT, CDR2 FRNRAP. V was clipped by 6 bases and J by 4 bases, with 16 bases between them. The length of the CDR3 is 15 residues. The CDR3 DNA follows: TGTGCTAGTGGCGGCCAGTGGGCGGGATACAATGAGCAGTTCTTC. It translates to CASGGQWAGYNEQFF.

The genes are TRBV12-3 or TRBV12-4 and TRBJ1-4; D call uncertain. The V end lost 5 bases, the J end lost 3 bases, and 13 bases lay between the germline ends. The CDR3 has 15 amino acids. The CDR3 spells CASSLTDSSNEKLFF. The DNA for the CDR3 is TGTGCCAGCAGTCTCACCGACTCATCTAATGAAAAACTGTTTTTT.

This clonotype has just a few counts. The chain uses TRBV7-9 and TRBJ1-1; no firm D call. Germline CDR1 reads SEHNR; CDR2 reads FQNEAQ (reference sequence). V lost 3 bases to trimming and J lost 5 bases, with 13 bases between them. There are 14 residues in the CDR3. CDR3 amino acids: CASSLMTRGTEAFF. CDR3 in DNA: TGTGCCAGCAGCTTGATGACGAGAGGTACTGAAGCTTTCTTT.

This rearrangement joins TRBV29-1 to TRBJ2-1; 9 bases align to TRBD1. V trimming: 7 bases; J trimming: 7 bases; junction bases outside the gene matches: 14. Per the germline V gene, CDR1 is SQVTM and CDR2 is ANQGSEA. CDR3 length: 15 residues. Here the CDR3 reads CSAPLRLTGGNEQFF. Here the CDR3 DNA reads TGCAGCGCTCCGCTACGGTTGACAGGGGGGAATGAGCAGTTCTTC.

The chain combines TRBV12-3 or TRBV12-4 with TRBJ2-3; D is unresolved. V was clipped by 7 bases and J by 0 bases, with 17 bases between them. The CDR3 contains 16 residues. Here the CDR3 reads CASMGLSLSSTDTQYF. For the CDR3, the DNA is TGTGCCAGCATGGGCCTCTCTCTATCTAGCACAGATACGCAGTATTTT.

CDR3: CASSIGPTGLDEQYF. CDR3 DNA sequence: TGTGCCAGCAGTATCGGACCCACAGGGTTGGACGAGCAGTACTTC. The V call is TRBV7-2, the J call TRBJ2-4, with a possible D match to TRBD1 (6 bases). The tail of the sequence fits TRBJ2-7 better, so the J call may be wrong. CDR3 length equals 15 residues. In germline, CDR1 is SGHTA, CDR2 FQGNSA.

This clonotype showed up just a few times. This rearrangement joins TRBV5-6 to TRBJ1-2; no clear D. V gave up 1 base and J gave up 2 bases, with 12 bases separating them. This CDR3 is 15 amino acids long. Germline values: CDR1 SGHDT, CDR2 YYEEEE. The DNA of the CDR3 is TGTGCCAGCAGCTTGCGTAATGCGGTGAACTATGGCTACACCTTC. Its translation: CASSLRNAVNYGYTF.

The chain has TRBV12-3 or TRBV12-4 and TRBJ1-2; TRBD1 agrees at 10 bases. J lost 7 bases, V lost 5 bases, and 10 bases had no gene match. There are 15 residues in the CDR3. Here the CDR3 DNA reads TGTGCCAGCAGTCCCGGGACAGGGGTTGTTCTTGGCTACACCTTC. Its protein product is CASSPGTGVVLGYTF.

The chain carries TRBV20-1 and TRBJ1-1, with 7 positions matching TRBD1. V lost 3 bases and J lost 1; bases outside the gene matches: 8. Germline V CDR1 and CDR2: DFQATT, SNEGSKA (reference sequence). The length of the CDR3 is 15 residues. The CDR3 DNA sequence: TGCAGTGCTAGGAATAGGGGGCTTCAGAACACTGAAGCTTTCTTT. Protein product: CSARNRGLQNTEAFF.

This clonotype was seen only a few times. The genes are TRBV18 and TRBJ2-4; D might be TRBD2 (6 bases). Between the trimmed V and J ends, which lost 3 bases and 8 bases, there was a span of 11 bases. Germline-derived CDR1 and CDR2 are KGHSH and LQKENI. The CDR3 contains 13 residues. In DNA form, the CDR3 reads TGTGCCAGCTCACCCCCAGGAGGGGACATTCAGTACTTC. Amino acid sequence: CASSPPGGDIQYF.

The genes are TRBV7-9 and TRBJ2-7; 7 bases line up with TRBD2. Germline V gives CDR1 SEHNR, CDR2 FQNEAQ (reference sequence). The CDR3 runs 15 residues. The trim removed 5 bases at V and 6 bases at J, leaving 13 bases unmatched. As DNA, the CDR3 is TGTGCCAGCAGCCGTACTAGCGAGAGTCCGTTCGAGCAGTACTTC. Translation: CASSRTSESPFEQYF.

This chain connects TRBV7-2 to TRBJ2-7; D might be TRBD1 or TRBD2, each matching 5 bases. Germline CDR1 reads SGHTA; CDR2 reads FQGNSA. This CDR3 is built from 15 residues. V was pared by 5 bases and J by 3 bases, with 17 bases between. The CDR3 nucleotides read TGTGCCAGCAGCCCTAACGCCGGGACCGGCTACGAGCAGTACTTC. Translation: CASSPNAGTGYEQYF.

This clonotype was counted a few times. The CDR3 sequence: CSATGDQGYEQYF. Written as DNA, the CDR3 is TGCAGTGCTACGGGGGATCAAGGATACGAGCAGTACTTC. The V and J genes are TRBV20-1 and TRBJ2-5; D possibly corresponds to TRBD2 (6 bases). The J call is doubtful: the DNA matches TRBJ2-7 better. CDR1 is DFQATT, CDR2 SNEGSKA, per germline (reference sequence). CDR3 length: 13 residues.

To note about this clonotype: This may come from a read error, since a much larger clone is one base off. CDR3 nucleotides: TGTGCCAGCATATTTTTAGCGGGGTCTAGTGAGCAGTACTTC. Its protein is CASIFLAGSSEQYF. The gene calls are TRBV2 and TRBJ2-7, with 8 positions matching TRBD2. V shed 7 bases, J shed 7 bases, and the junction held 12 bases outside the gene matches. The CDR3 is 14 amino acids. Germline CDR1 SNHLY, CDR2 FYNNEI.

V is TRBV12-3 or TRBV12-4 and J is TRBJ2-3; unclear D gene. V lost 5 bases and J lost 0, with 15 bases in between. The CDR3 has 16 amino acids. DNA of the CDR3: TGTGCCAGCAGTCCCTGGGCCTCAGCCAGCACAGATACGCAGTATTTT. This encodes CASSPWASASTDTQYF.

The chain employs TRBV5-1 and TRBJ1-3, with D perhaps TRBD1 (6 bases). Per germline, CDR1 SGHRS and CDR2 YFSETQ. V lost 0 bases to trimming and J lost 1 base, with 20 bases between them. The CDR3 sequence is 19 residues long. The CDR3 region has the DNA TGCGCCAGCAGCTTGGAAGCGGGGGGGCCGGGGTATTCTGGAAACACCATATATTTT. This encodes CASSLEAGGPGYSGNTIYF. The full variable domain, with the rest looked up from reference TRBV5-1 and TRBJ1-3, is KAGVTQTPRYLIKTRGQQVTLSCSPISGHRSVSWYQQTPGQGLQFLFEYFSETQRNKGNFPGRFSGRQFSNSRSEMNVSTLELGDSALYLCASSLEAGGPGYSGNTIYFGEGSWLTVV.